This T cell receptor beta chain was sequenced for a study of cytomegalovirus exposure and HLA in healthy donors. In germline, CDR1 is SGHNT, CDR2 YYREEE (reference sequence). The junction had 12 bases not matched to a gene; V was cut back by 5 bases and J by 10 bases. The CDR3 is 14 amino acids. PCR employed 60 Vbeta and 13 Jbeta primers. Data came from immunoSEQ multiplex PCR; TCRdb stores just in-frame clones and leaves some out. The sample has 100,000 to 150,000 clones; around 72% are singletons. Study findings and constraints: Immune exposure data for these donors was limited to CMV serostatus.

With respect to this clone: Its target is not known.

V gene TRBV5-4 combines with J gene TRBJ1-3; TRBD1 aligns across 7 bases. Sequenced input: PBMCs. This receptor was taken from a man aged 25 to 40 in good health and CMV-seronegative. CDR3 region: CASSSGTVPGTIYF. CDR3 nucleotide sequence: TGTGCCAGCAGTTCCGGGACAGTGCCAGGTACCATATATTTT. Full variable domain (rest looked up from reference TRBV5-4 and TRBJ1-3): ETGVTQSPTHLIKTRGQQVTLRCSSQSGHNTVSWYQQALGQGPQFIFQYYREEENGRGNFPPRFSGLQFPNYSSELNVNALELDDSALYLCASSSGTVPGTIYFGEGSWLTVV.